The clone carrying this TCR beta chain was detected many times. This specimen comes from a study of human T cells and chemical hapten exposure. Time point meaning: patch test 1, 2 weeks after DPC sensitization. The sample's treatment: therapeutic diphenylcyclopropenone sensitization with weekly scalp DPC. V shed 5 bases and J shed 4 bases, with 9 bases lying between them. The CDR3 consists of 13 residues. From germline, CDR1 is MDHEN and CDR2 SYDVKM. Unique molecular identifiers were linked by the library to individual cDNA molecules. MiXCR was run by TCRdb on the RACE reads, yielding one entry per CDR3 protein. The sample lists about 380,000 distinct CDR3 sequences; 4.8% were seen once.

The specimen comprised whole blood, sampled in connection with sensitization to the hapten diphenylcyclopropenone (DPC). The chain employs TRBV28 and TRBJ2-1; no clear D gene. The origin of this receptor is a woman aged 50 to 60 with alopecia areata. Some clones in this sample may be carry-over from other donors' samples. DNA for the CDR3: TGTGCCAGCAGTCCACCTCTATACAATGAGCAGTTCTTC. Protein product: CASSPPLYNEQFF.